The entry below gives a single T cell receptor (beta chain) sequence along with its context. Unique molecular identifiers tagged individual cDNA molecules. MiXCR was run by TCRdb on the 5' RACE reads, yielding one entry per CDR3 protein. The table shows about 26,000 distinct CDR3 sequences, with 4% to 4.5% occurring only once. Between the trimmed V and J ends, which lost 5 bases and 7 bases, there was a span of 11 bases. The CDR3 is 13 amino acids. CDR1 is SGHTA, CDR2 FQGNSA, per germline. The data belong to a study of early T cells in non-severe SARS-CoV-2 infection. Sequencing used whole blood. The receptor was isolated from an adult who was a healthcare worker with PCR-confirmed SARS-CoV-2 infection or an uninfected control (not recorded which). The chain has TRBV7-2 and TRBJ2-2; D possibly uses TRBD1 or TRBD2 (7 bases each). The CDR3 loop is CASSLRGGGELFF. The CDR3, as DNA: TGTGCCAGCAGCCTCAGGGGGGGCGGGGAGCTGTTTTTT.